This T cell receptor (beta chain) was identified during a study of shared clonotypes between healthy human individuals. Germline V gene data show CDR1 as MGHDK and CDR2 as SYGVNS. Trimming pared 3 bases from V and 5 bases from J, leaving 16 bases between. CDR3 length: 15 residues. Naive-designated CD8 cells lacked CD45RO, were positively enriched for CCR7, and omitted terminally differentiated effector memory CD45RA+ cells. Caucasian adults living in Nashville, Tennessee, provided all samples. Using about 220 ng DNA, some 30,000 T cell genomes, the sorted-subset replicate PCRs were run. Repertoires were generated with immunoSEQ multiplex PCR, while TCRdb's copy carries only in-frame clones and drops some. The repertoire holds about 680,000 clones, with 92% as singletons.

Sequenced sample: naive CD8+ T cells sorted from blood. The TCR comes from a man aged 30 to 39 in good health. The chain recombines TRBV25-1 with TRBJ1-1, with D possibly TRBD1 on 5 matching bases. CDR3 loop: CASSDSRGLLTEAFF. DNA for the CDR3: TGTGCCAGCAGTGATAGTAGGGGTCTTTTGACTGAAGCTTTCTTT.